This record looks at one T cell receptor (beta chain) sequence and its context. Profiled with immunoSEQ multiplex PCR; TCRdb holds only in-frame clones, not every one. The sample lists about 660,000 clones; approximately 87% were seen once. These data originate in a study of shared T cell receptors in the human thymus. V lost 3 bases, J lost 6 bases, and 1 base stayed unmatched. The CDR3 sequence is 13 residues long. Germline CDR1 and CDR2: LNHDA and SQIVND (reference sequence). The data were also submitted as part of a second study, on human thymus T cells. As that study records: Healthy Finnish infants undergoing corrective surgery for congenital heart defects provided the donor material. Surgeons resected thymus tissue during corrective heart surgery. Blood and thymic repertoires both appeared biased in V and J gene usage.

The sequence came from a boy less than two years old with a congenital heart defect. The chain has TRBV19 and TRBJ2-2, with 7 bases identical to TRBD2. Sequencing was done on a sample of thymocytes. CDR3 DNA sequence: TGTGCCAGTAGTATGGCGGGGGCCGGGGAGCTGTTTTTT. Translating it yields CASSMAGAGELFF.